The clone carrying this T cell receptor (beta chain) was seen a few times. Its antigen is currently unknown. Via MiXCR, TCRdb re-called the RACE reads, giving one row per CDR3 protein. The table includes a few hundred thousand distinct CDR3 sequences, roughly 6% detected once. This sample is part of a study of human T cells and chemical hapten exposure. Study-level findings and limits: Patch test scores rose with PT1 expanded TCR counts, a positive correlation.

Described time point: patch test 2, 6 weeks after DPC sensitization. Noted treatment: therapeutic diphenylcyclopropenone sensitization with weekly scalp DPC. Ahead of each patch test application, blood was drawn. Germline V gene data show CDR1 as LGHNA and CDR2 as YSLEER. CDR3 length equals 14 residues. V was shortened by 3 bases and J by 4 bases, with 12 bases between the two germline ends. The sequencing here drew on whole blood, taken in connection with sensitization to the hapten diphenylcyclopropenone (DPC). The chain combines TRBV4-3 with TRBJ1-1; D is uncertain. This TCR was sampled from a woman between 18 and 30 years old with alopecia areata. Some clones in this sample may be carry-over from other donors' samples. CDR3 amino acids: CASSQKSAGTEAFF. CDR3 in DNA: TGCGCCAGCAGCCAGAAGTCGGCGGGCACTGAAGCTTTCTTT.